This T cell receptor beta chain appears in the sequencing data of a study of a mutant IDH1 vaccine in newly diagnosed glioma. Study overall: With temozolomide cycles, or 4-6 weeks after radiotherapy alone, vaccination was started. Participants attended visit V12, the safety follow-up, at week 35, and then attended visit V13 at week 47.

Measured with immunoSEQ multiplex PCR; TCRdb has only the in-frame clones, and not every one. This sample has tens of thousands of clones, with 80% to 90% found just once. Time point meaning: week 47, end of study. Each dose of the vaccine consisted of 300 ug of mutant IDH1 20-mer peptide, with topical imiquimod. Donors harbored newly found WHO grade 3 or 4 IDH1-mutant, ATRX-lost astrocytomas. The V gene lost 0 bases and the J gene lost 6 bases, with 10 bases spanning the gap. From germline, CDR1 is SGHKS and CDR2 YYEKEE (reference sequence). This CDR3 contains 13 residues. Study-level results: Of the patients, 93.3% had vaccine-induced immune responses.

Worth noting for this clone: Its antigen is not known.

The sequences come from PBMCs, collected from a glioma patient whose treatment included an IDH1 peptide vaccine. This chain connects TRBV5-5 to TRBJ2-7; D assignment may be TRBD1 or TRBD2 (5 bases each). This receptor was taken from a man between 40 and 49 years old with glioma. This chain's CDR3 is CASSLAPGTEQYF. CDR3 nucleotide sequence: TGTGCCAGCAGCTTGGCTCCAGGGACCGAGCAGTACTTC.